The 30 T cell receptor beta chains presented below share a single source sample, sequenced in a study of T cell repertoires in aging, cancer and after chemotherapy. A mixed TRB-A/B primer pool amplified rearranged TRB by multiplex touch-down PCR. TCRdb re-called the multiplex PCR reads with MiXCR, one entry per CDR3 protein. In the table there are fewer than 2,000 distinct CDR3 sequences, 20% to 25% of which are singletons. The template was genomic DNA from peripheral blood, not RNA. Sequencing input: blood. Receptors were obtained from a human donor with a solid tumor.

This clonotype was picked up one time. CDR3 loop: CASRPRQGPETQYF. The CDR3 bases are TGTGCCAGCAGACCGAGACAGGGTCCGGAGACCCAGTACTTC. The chain links TRBV15 to TRBJ2-5, with 7 bases identical to TRBD1. CDR1 is LNHNV and CDR2 is YYDKDF in the germline V gene (reference sequence). The CDR3 runs 14 residues. J gave up 5 bases and V 10 bases, and 13 bases lay outside the gene matches.

The chain employs TRBV7-2 and TRBJ2-6; no definite D call. Germline assignment: CDR1 SGHTA and CDR2 FQGNSA. V lost 5 bases, J lost 1 base, and 15 bases lay in between. The CDR3 covers 17 residues. Here the CDR3 DNA reads TGTGCCAGCAGCCCTCCTACGCCTTTATCTGGGGCCAACGTCCTGACTTTC. This translates into CASSPPTPLSGANVLTF.

By frequency in the sample, this clonotype is medium-sized. This chain uses TRBV5-4 with TRBJ2-7; D possibly corresponds to TRBD1 (6 bases). The CDR3 runs to 13 residues. From germline, CDR1 is SGHNT and CDR2 YYREEE (reference sequence). V was pared by 4 bases and J by 2 bases, with 10 bases between. The CDR3 DNA reads as TGTGCCAGCAGCCAGGACAGAGCCTACGAGCAGTACTTC. Protein: CASSQDRAYEQYF.

Sample share makes this clonotype medium-sized. The V call is TRBV10-3, the J call TRBJ2-7; D tentatively fits TRBD1 or TRBD2 (5 bases each). The CDR3 is 12 amino acids. Germline V gives CDR1 ENHRY, CDR2 SYGVKD. Trimming took off 8 bases at V and 5 bases at J, with 13 bases between the two ends. CDR3 sequence reads: CAIGQGEDEQYF. CDR3 bases: TGTGCCATCGGGCAGGGAGAGGACGAGCAGTACTTC.

The rearrangement uses TRBV10-3 and TRBJ1-1; TRBD1 aligns across 7 bases. Trimming took 7 bases from V and 4 from J; bases not matched to a gene: 6. This CDR3 has 13 residues. In germline, CDR1 is ENHRY, CDR2 SYGVKD. The CDR3 is CAITRDSRTEAFF. The CDR3 bases are TGTGCCATCACCCGGGACAGCCGCACTGAAGCTTTCTTT.

This clonotype rates as medium-sized. This chain uses TRBV5-6 with TRBJ2-7; maybe TRBD1 (6 bases). The ends were cut back, 5 bases at V and 0 bases at J, with 18 bases in the middle. Germline V gene lookup returns CDR1 SGHDT and CDR2 YYEEEE. The CDR3 has 16 residues. The DNA of the CDR3 is TGTGCCAGCAGTGTGATTGGGGGCAGGAGCTCCTACGAGCAGTACTTC. This encodes CASSVIGGRSSYEQYF.

By its share, this clonotype is medium-sized. The chain is built from TRBV5-6 and TRBJ2-3, with 10 bases aligning to TRBD1. The CDR3 loop spans 14 amino acids. Germline lookup yields CDR1 SGHDT and CDR2 YYEEEE. With 4 bases clipped from V and 8 bases from J, the junction kept 7 bases outside the gene matches. This chain's CDR3 is CASSTGTGEGTQYF. CDR3 sequence (DNA): TGTGCCAGCAGCACCGGGACAGGGGAAGGTACGCAGTATTTT. The whole variable domain, filled in from reference TRBV5-6 and TRBJ2-3, reads DAGVTQSPTHLIKTRGQQVTLRCSPKSGHDTVSWYQQALGQGPQFIFQYYEEEERQRGNFPDRFSGHQFPNYSSELNVNALLLGDSALYLCASSTGTGEGTQYFGPGTRLTVL.

By share, this clonotype counts as medium-sized. The CDR3 DNA reads TGTGCCAGCAGCAGCGGGACTCGGGGCACAGATACGCAGTATTTT. Its translation: CASSSGTRGTDTQYF. This chain uses TRBV5-6 with TRBJ2-3; 7 bases are shared with TRBD2. CDR1 SGHDT and CDR2 YYEEEE come from the germline V gene. The CDR3 extends over 15 amino acids. J lost 1 base, V lost 4 bases, and 6 bases had no gene match.

The V call is TRBV5-6, the J call TRBJ2-7; D uncertain. V shed 0 bases and J shed 1 base, with 14 bases lying between them. Germline V lookup: CDR1 SGHDT, CDR2 YYEEEE. This CDR3 is built from 16 residues. CDR3 DNA sequence: TGTGCCAGCAGCTTGGAAGGTAACGGGTTTTCCTACGAGCAGTACTTC. The encoded protein is CASSLEGNGFSYEQYF.

In this sample, this clonotype is medium-sized. The V gene is TRBV6-2 or TRBV6-3, the J gene TRBJ2-1, with 12 positions matching TRBD2. Trimming cost V 6 bases and J 4 bases; bases outside gene matches: 7. The CDR3 length is 16 residues. The V gene's germline CDR1 is MNHEY and CDR2 SVGEGT. The DNA of the CDR3 is TGTGCCAGCAGCCGACTAGCGGGAGTTTTTTACAATGAGCAGTTCTTC. It codes for CASSRLAGVFYNEQFF.

The J gene is TRBJ1-1, the V gene TRBV6-5; the D is unclear. Germline V CDR1 and CDR2: MNHEY, SVGAGI. V lost 2 bases, J lost 6 bases, and 16 bases lay in between. The CDR3 contains 15 residues. This CDR3 is CASSYQFPVFSEAFF. CDR3 nucleotides: TGTGCCAGCAGTTACCAATTTCCCGTGTTTTCTGAAGCTTTCTTT.

A few counts support this clonotype. CDR3 bases: TGTGCCAGCAGCTTAGACTGGGGACAGGGGTACGAGCAGTACTTC. Encoded protein: CASSLDWGQGYEQYF. The chain couples TRBV11-2 to TRBJ2-7; 10 positions match TRBD1. The CDR3 sequence is 15 residues long. CDR1 SGHAT and CDR2 FQNNGV come from the germline V gene. The J segment lost 4 bases and the V segment lost 0 bases, leaving 3 bases of the junction unmatched.

This chain's CDR3 is CASRIGTGRGTTYGYTF. The CDR3 region has the DNA TGTGCCAGCAGGATAGGGACAGGGAGGGGGACAACCTATGGCTACACCTTC. The chain couples TRBV6-6 to TRBJ1-2; 9 bases line up with TRBD1. The CDR3 length is 17 residues. From germline, CDR1 is MNHNY and CDR2 SVGAGI (reference sequence). The V segment lost 6 bases and the J segment 4 bases; nucleotides outside the gene matches: 15.

The rearrangement links TRBV20-1 to TRBJ2-2, with 8 bases identical to TRBD1. From germline, CDR1 is DFQATT and CDR2 SNEGSKA (reference sequence). The CDR3 sequence is 14 residues long. With 6 bases clipped from V and 4 bases from J, the junction kept 7 bases outside the gene matches. The CDR3, as DNA: TGCAGTGCCCCACAGGGGGGACCCACCGGGGAGCTGTTTTTT. Residues: CSAPQGGPTGELFF.

This rearrangement joins TRBV6-1 to TRBJ1-5; maybe TRBD1 (6 bases). This CDR3 has 14 amino acids. With 7 bases removed from V and 3 bases from J, the gap between germline ends came to 13 bases. Germline loops: CDR1 MNHNS, CDR2 SASEGT. The CDR3 sequence is CASNPTGSNQPQHF. In DNA form, the CDR3 reads TGTGCCAGCAACCCGACAGGATCCAATCAGCCCCAGCATTTT.

This clonotype rates as medium-sized. The rearrangement links TRBV7-6 to TRBJ2-1; D assignment may be TRBD1 or TRBD2 (5 bases each). Germline CDR1 is SGHVS and CDR2 is FNYEAQ. Trimming stripped 0 bases from V and 4 bases from J, with 10 bases between. The CDR3 has 15 residues. CDR3 region: CASSLAGTKYNEQFF. The CDR3 DNA reads TGTGCCAGCAGCTTAGCGGGGACCAAATACAATGAGCAGTTCTTC. Filled out from reference TRBV7-6 and TRBJ2-1, the complete variable domain reads GAGVSQSPRYKVTKRGQDVALRCDPISGHVSLYWYRQALGQGPEFLTYFNYEAQQDKSGLPNDRFSAERPEGSISTLTIQRTEQRDSAMYRCASSLAGTKYNEQFFGPGTRLTVL.

In the case of this clonotype: This clone may be a read error of a much larger clone one base away. The V gene is TRBV15, the J gene TRBJ1-1, with a tentative D call TRBD1 (5 bases). This CDR3 is built from 15 residues. Germline V gene lookup returns CDR1 LNHNV and CDR2 YYDKDF (reference sequence). DNA of the CDR3: TGTGTCACCAGCAGAGATTGGGGCCGGAACACTGAAGCTTTCTTT. Protein: CVTSRDWGRNTEAFF. Complete variable domain (other parts from reference TRBV15 and TRBJ1-1): DAMVIQNPRYQVTQFGKPVTLSCSQTLNHNVMYWYQQKSSQAPKLLFHYYDKDFNNEADTPDNFQSRRPNTSFCFLDIRSPGLGDTAMYLCVTSRDWGRNTEAFFGQGTRLTVV.

In its sample, this clonotype is medium-sized. The V gene is TRBV4-1, the J gene TRBJ2-3; 11 bases are shared with TRBD2. Germline V CDR1 and CDR2: MGHRA, YSYEKL. The V gene end was trimmed by 2 bases and the J gene end by 4 bases; junction bases not matched to a gene: 5. The CDR3 length is 16 residues. Written as DNA, the CDR3 is TGCGCCAGCAGCCAAACACTAGCGGGAGTGGCAGATACGCAGTATTTT. Amino acid sequence: CASSQTLAGVADTQYF.

This clonotype qualifies as medium-sized. V is TRBV6-5 and J is TRBJ2-7; 10 nucleotides align to TRBD2. Per germline, CDR1 MNHEY and CDR2 SVGAGI. The V and J ends lost 2 bases and 3 bases, in that order; junction bases with no gene match: 10. The CDR3 totals 17 residues. CDR3 sequence: CASSYQLLAGGGYEQYF. The CDR3 DNA reads TGTGCCAGCAGTTACCAATTGTTAGCGGGAGGCGGCTACGAGCAGTACTTC.

This chain links TRBV20-1 with TRBJ2-7; 11 bases are a match to TRBD2. There are 17 residues in the CDR3. Germline-derived CDR1 and CDR2 are DFQATT and SNEGSKA (reference sequence). J gave up 4 bases and V 0 bases, and 11 bases lay outside the gene matches. The DNA of the CDR3 is TGCAGTGCTAGAGATAACCTAGCGGGAGGTCGTGGGTACGAGCAGTACTTC. Its protein is CSARDNLAGGRGYEQYF.

The chain recombines TRBV20-1 with TRBJ2-3; TRBD1 might be the D (6 bases). V gave up 5 bases and J gave up 6 bases, with 15 bases separating them. The CDR3 is 13 amino acids. Germline V lookup: CDR1 DFQATT, CDR2 SNEGSKA (reference sequence). The CDR3 loop is CSAWDNLADTQYF. The CDR3 bases are TGCAGTGCTTGGGACAACCTCGCGGATACGCAGTATTTT.

The table lists this clonotype with a few counts. The rearrangement uses TRBV2 and TRBJ2-5; D unresolved. The V end was cut by 10 bases, the J end by 8 bases, with 17 bases between. Germline V gives CDR1 SNHLY, CDR2 FYNNEI. The CDR3 covers 12 residues. The CDR3 protein is CANNLILGTQYF. CDR3 coding DNA: TGTGCCAACAATCTAATTCTAGGAACCCAGTACTTC.

This chain links TRBV20-1 with TRBJ2-4; a possible D gene is TRBD2 (5 bases). Looked up from germline, CDR1 is DFQATT and CDR2 is SNEGSKA (reference sequence). V lost 3 bases and J lost 8, with 17 bases in between. The CDR3 runs 14 residues. CDR3 DNA: TGCAGTGCTAGGCCGCCGGGGTTGCGGGACATTCAGTACTTC. Its translation: CSARPPGLRDIQYF.

The rearrangement uses TRBV7-9 and TRBJ2-7; D possibly corresponds to TRBD2 (5 bases). V lost 2 bases and J lost 4, with 6 bases in between. The CDR3 has 12 residues. Looked up from germline, CDR1 is SEHNR and CDR2 is FQNEAQ (reference sequence). The CDR3 coding sequence is TGTGCCAGCAGCTTACGGGGTTACGAGCAGTACTTC. Protein product: CASSLRGYEQYF.

A word on this clonotype: Since a much larger clone is just one base distant, this may be a read error. J is TRBJ1-5 and V is TRBV6-6; no firm D call. This CDR3 spans 14 amino acids. Per germline, CDR1 MNHNY and CDR2 SVGAGI (reference sequence). CDR3 bases: TGTGGCAGCATCACTGACGGTAGCAATCAGCCCCAGCATTTT. It translates to CGSITDGSNQPQHF.

The chain joins TRBV2 to TRBJ1-5; 8 nucleotides agree with TRBD1. The germline V gene encodes CDR1 SNHLY and CDR2 FYNNEI. V lost 3 bases and J lost 7; bases outside the gene matches: 5. This CDR3 is 14 amino acids long. The CDR3 spells CASSDGTGAQPQHF. CDR3 DNA: TGTGCCAGCAGTGACGGGACAGGAGCCCAGCCCCAGCATTTT.

The gene calls are TRBV6-1 and TRBJ1-2; 7 positions agree with TRBD1. The J segment lost 5 bases and the V segment lost 2 bases, leaving 5 bases of the junction unmatched. CDR3 length equals 14 residues. Looked up from germline, CDR1 is MNHNS and CDR2 is SASEGT. CDR3 nucleotides: TGTGCCAGCAGTGAAAGGGACAGCACTTATGGCTACACCTTC. It encodes CASSERDSTYGYTF.

This clonotype came up a few times. The V gene is TRBV20-1, the J gene TRBJ1-2, with D perhaps matching TRBD1 (6 bases). CDR3 size: 12 residues. Trimming stripped 2 bases from V and 3 bases from J, with 7 bases between. CDR1 and CDR2 from the germline V gene are DFQATT and SNEGSKA (reference sequence). CDR3 in amino acids: CSARNRDYGYTF. CDR3 nucleotide sequence: TGCAGTGCTAGAAACAGGGACTATGGCTACACCTTC.

By sample share, this clonotype is medium-sized (0.01 to 0.1%). The chain couples TRBV6-6 to TRBJ2-7, with TRBD2 as a possible D gene (5 bases). CDR3 length: 15 residues. CDR1 is MNHNY, CDR2 SVGAGI, per germline (reference sequence). V shed 5 bases and J shed 4 bases, with 18 bases lying between them. The CDR3 DNA follows: TGTGCCAGCAGTCCCCAGCTCGGGAATGGTTACGAGCAGTACTTC. This encodes CASSPQLGNGYEQYF.

This chain joins TRBV20-1 and TRBJ2-2, with a tentative D call TRBD2 (6 bases). From germline, CDR1 is DFQATT and CDR2 SNEGSKA (reference sequence). V lost 0 bases to trimming and J lost 8 bases, with 13 bases between them. The CDR3 runs 14 residues. CDR3 sequence: CSARDRGILGELFF. CDR3 DNA sequence: TGCAGTGCTAGAGATCGGGGGATTCTAGGGGAGCTGTTTTTT.